This T cell receptor (beta chain) was identified during a study of blood T cell repertoires in COVID-19. Across the study: From the United States, Italy and Spain came samples of acute and convalescent COVID-19. PBMCs, B-cell-depleted T cells, or T cells provided the cDNA or gDNA that made up the material.

Original analysis: Reference gene primer amplification gave nucleated cell count estimates. Libraries were prepared by immunoSEQ multiplex PCR; TCRdb keeps only in-frame clonotypes and omits some of them. V, J and clone size derive from that table, while D and trimming were established from the DNA sequence. The data hold about 240,000 clones, with roughly four fifths observed a single time. The ends were cut back, 3 bases at V and 8 bases at J, with 13 bases in the middle. Germline CDR1 and CDR2: SQVTM and ANQGSEA. The CDR3 length is 12 residues. This receptor was taken from a woman in her sixties with active or convalescent COVID-19. The sequenced material came from peripheral blood. This chain joins TRBV29-1 and TRBJ1-2; D is ambiguous. CDR3 nucleotide sequence: TGCAGCGTTGACTCCCAGTCGGGAGGCTACACCTTC. It translates to CSVDSQSGGYTF.